Detailed here is one T cell receptor beta chain. The CDR3 spans 13 residues. Germline V CDR1 and CDR2: KGHSH, LQKENI. V lost 3 bases and J 4 bases, leaving 9 bases between the germline ends. These data come from a study of blood T cells in healthy people across ages. Study context: Using template switching, researchers captured about one barcoded beta molecule for each two T cells.

Primers used in a second PCR of roughly 6 to 11 cycles were a sample-barcoded 5' primer and a J-beta primer mix. TCRdb ran MiXCR on the 5' RACE reads and lists one entry per CDR3 protein. Of approximately 2,000,000 distinct CDR3 sequences listed, 39% are singletons. Source material: blood. The receptor's source is a human donor in good health. V usage is TRBV18 and J usage is TRBJ1-2, with a tentative D call TRBD1 (5 bases). The DNA of the CDR3 is TGTGCCAGCTCACCGGGGGAACTCTATGGCTACACCTTC. This codes for CASSPGELYGYTF. Together with reference TRBV18 and TRBJ1-2, the CDR3 gives the full variable domain: NAGVMQNPRHLVRRRGQEARLRCSPMKGHSHVYWYRQLPEEGLKFMVYLQKENIIDESGMPKERFSAEFPKEGPSILRIQQVVRGDSAAYFCASSPGELYGYTFGSGTRLTVV.